This TCR beta chain was obtained from a study of blood T cell repertoires in COVID-19. Study information: The samples span acute and convalescent COVID-19 from the United States, Italy and Spain.

The method was immunoSEQ multiplex PCR; TCRdb's version includes in-frame clones alone and lacks a portion of them. The table shows 150,000 to 200,000 clones, with roughly 83% occurring only once. From germline, CDR1 is LGHDT and CDR2 YNNKEL (reference sequence). The length of the CDR3 is 15 residues. Germline trimming cut 3 bases from V and 4 bases from J; bases unmatched to any gene: 4. Participants, about 18 to 100 years old, spanned around 25 US areas. Participants' reported clinical history set cohort assignment. Material: PBMCs or T cells enriched from blood (not recorded which). The receptor comes from a woman aged 55-69 years who had recovered from COVID-19. This chain uses TRBV3-1 (or the pseudogene TRBV3-2) with TRBJ2-2; 8 nucleotides match TRBD2. CDR3 sequence: CASSHVRGGTGELFF. CDR3 DNA sequence: TGTGCCAGCAGCCACGTACGGGGGGGCACCGGGGAGCTGTTTTTT.